The 21 T cell receptor beta chains presented below share a single source sample, sequenced in a study of blood T cell repertoires in COVID-19. The data were produced by immunoSEQ multiplex PCR, yet TCRdb's version contains in-frame clones alone and is incomplete. The sample shows approximately 210,000 clones, roughly 84% of them seen only once. The material sequenced was PBMCs or T cells enriched from blood (not recorded which). Every receptor here comes from a man aged 25-45 years in a cohort exposed to, infected with or recovered from COVID-19 (not recorded which).

J is TRBJ1-2 and V is TRBV11-2, with TRBD1 matching over 9 bases. This CDR3 comprises 15 residues. Germline V gene data show CDR1 as SGHAT and CDR2 as FQNNGV. V was pared by 7 bases and J by 8 bases, with 14 bases of the junction left unmatched. CDR3 sequence: CASKGGQGVLGGYTF. DNA of the CDR3: TGTGCCAGCAAAGGGGGACAGGGCGTTCTCGGGGGCTACACCTTC.

V is TRBV3-1 (or the pseudogene TRBV3-2) and J is TRBJ2-5, with 8 bases that match TRBD2. CDR3 size: 16 residues. Per the germline V gene, CDR1 is LGHDT and CDR2 is YNNKEL (reference sequence). After removal of 7 bases from V and 0 bases from J, the junction contained 10 bases not matched to a gene. The CDR3 coding sequence is TGTGCCAGCACTTCCAGCGGGAGCCAGTACCAAGAGACCCAGTACTTC. It is translated as CASTSSGSQYQETQYF.

This rearrangement joins TRBV6-5 to TRBJ2-6, with a tentative D call TRBD1 (6 bases). The ends were cut back, 7 bases at V and 5 bases at J, with 12 bases in the middle. The CDR3 loop spans 14 amino acids. Germline CDR1 is MNHEY and CDR2 is SVGAGI. The CDR3 DNA sequence: TGTGCCAGCACAACAGGGTTGCGGGCCAACGTCCTGACTTTC. Translating it yields CASTTGLRANVLTF.

This clone was recorded a few times. The rearrangement joins TRBV7-9 to TRBJ2-7, with 10 bases fitting TRBD1. V gave up 1 base and J gave up 5 bases; unmatched junction bases: 2. The CDR3 extends over 14 amino acids. CDR1 SEHNR and CDR2 FQNEAQ come from the germline V gene (reference sequence). DNA of the CDR3: TGTGCCAGCAGCTTAGTGGGACAGGGGAACGAGCAGTACTTC. Translation gives CASSLVGQGNEQYF.

The chain has TRBV5-6 and TRBJ1-5; the match to TRBD1 covers 8 bases. This CDR3 is 15 amino acids long. Trimming removed 0 bases from V and 6 bases from J; junction bases left unmatched: 5. From germline, CDR1 is SGHDT and CDR2 YYEEEE. The CDR3 here is CASSLGQGAGQPQHF. As DNA, the CDR3 is TGTGCCAGCAGCTTGGGGCAGGGGGCAGGTCAGCCCCAGCATTTT. Complete variable domain (other parts from reference TRBV5-6 and TRBJ1-5): DAGVTQSPTHLIKTRGQQVTLRCSPKSGHDTVSWYQQALGQGPQFIFQYYEEEERQRGNFPDRFSGHQFPNYSSELNVNALLLGDSALYLCASSLGQGAGQPQHFGDGTRLSIL.

The V and J genes are TRBV25-1 and TRBJ1-2; D not resolved. The CDR3 runs 15 residues. V lost 6 bases, J lost 4 bases, and 18 bases lay in between. The germline CDR1 and CDR2 sequences are MGHDK and SYGVNS. The CDR3 loop is CASRRYPGASYGYTF. CDR3 DNA sequence: TGTGCCAGCAGAAGATACCCGGGAGCATCCTATGGCTACACCTTC.

This sequence joins TRBV9 and TRBJ1-3, with unresolved D. The CDR3 is 15 amino acids. Between the trimmed V and J ends, which lost 0 bases and 5 bases, there was a span of 12 bases. The germline V gene has CDR1 SGDLS and CDR2 YYNGEE. This CDR3 is CASSVAADRRNTIYF. CDR3 bases: TGTGCCAGCAGCGTAGCGGCGGATCGGAGAAACACCATATATTTT.

CDR3 sequence (DNA): TGTGCCAGCAGTCTTGGACAGGGGGTTTCACCCCTCCACTTT. It translates to CASSLGQGVSPLHF. The genes are TRBV28 and TRBJ1-6; 10 nucleotides agree with TRBD1. V gave up 5 bases and J gave up 9 bases; unmatched junction bases: 4. The CDR3 totals 14 residues. Germline loops: CDR1 MDHEN, CDR2 SYDVKM.

The chain has TRBV18 and TRBJ1-4; 8 positions agree with TRBD1. The V gene end was trimmed by 6 bases and the J gene end by 8 bases; junction bases not matched to a gene: 8. The length of the CDR3 is 14 residues. Germline V lookup: CDR1 KGHSH, CDR2 LQKENI. The CDR3 nucleotides read TGTGCCAGCTCCGTGACAGGGGCGCTGGAAAAACTGTTTTTT. Translating it yields CASSVTGALEKLFF.

The V gene is TRBV19, the J gene TRBJ2-4, with 13 bases matching TRBD2. CDR1 LNHDA and CDR2 SQIVND come from the germline V gene (reference sequence). V was clipped by 5 bases and J by 7 bases; unmatched bases: 14. The CDR3 covers 18 residues. For the CDR3, the DNA is TGTGCCAGTAGTCCGACTGGGAGGACTAGCGGGAGTCTGAACATTCAGTACTTC. Protein: CASSPTGRTSGSLNIQYF.

V gene TRBV18 combines with J gene TRBJ2-7, with a tentative D call TRBD2 (5 bases). CDR3 length equals 14 residues. Trimming cost V 1 base and J 4 bases, with 11 bases left between them. Per germline, CDR1 KGHSH and CDR2 LQKENI. CDR3 loop: CASSPHSSGYEQYF. The CDR3, as DNA: TGTGCCAGCTCACCACACTCTTCGGGGTACGAGCAGTACTTC.

Only one count was recorded for this clone. The chain combines TRBV11-2 with TRBJ1-4, with 8 bases identical to TRBD1. The V gene's germline CDR1 is SGHAT and CDR2 FQNNGV. V lost 0 bases to trimming and J lost 7 bases; unmatched junction nucleotides: 7. CDR3 length: 16 amino acids. The CDR3 bases are TGTGCCAGCAGCTTAGATCCCAGGACAGGGCGTGAAAAACTGTTTTTT. It is translated as CASSLDPRTGREKLFF.

This clone was detected a few times. V gene TRBV11-2 combines with J gene TRBJ1-2; D not certain. The CDR3 totals 15 residues. Deletions cut 1 base from V and 4 bases from J, with 13 bases between. Germline values: CDR1 SGHAT, CDR2 FQNNGV. The CDR3 spells CASSLVVAPTYGYTF. CDR3 nucleotide sequence: TGTGCCAGCAGCTTAGTGGTAGCACCGACCTATGGCTACACCTTC.

A single count supports this clone. This rearrangement joins TRBV28 to TRBJ1-1; TRBD1 aligns across 7 bases. CDR3 length: 14 amino acids. V shed 7 bases, J shed 4 bases, and the junction held 9 bases outside the gene matches. Germline CDR1 reads MDHEN; CDR2 reads SYDVKM. The CDR3 nucleotides are TGTGCCAGCAAAAGGACAGGACCACCCACTGAAGCTTTCTTT. Protein product: CASKRTGPPTEAFF.

A few counts support this clone. The chain recombines TRBV3-1 (or the pseudogene TRBV3-2) with TRBJ1-6; 8 bases fit TRBD1. Germline V lookup: CDR1 LGHDT, CDR2 YNNKEL (reference sequence). Trimming removed 7 bases from V and 6 bases from J; junction bases left unmatched: 8. The CDR3 has 15 residues. CDR3 loop: CASTRTGGGNSPLHF. Here the CDR3 DNA reads TGTGCCAGCACCCGAACAGGGGGAGGTAATTCACCCCTCCACTTT.

The chain has TRBV28 and TRBJ2-3, with D possibly matching TRBD2 (5 bases). Germline V CDR1 and CDR2: MDHEN, SYDVKM. The CDR3 loop spans 14 amino acids. V lost 6 bases and J 3 bases, leaving 13 bases between the germline ends. CDR3 nucleotide sequence: TGTGCCAGCAGAGTGGGAGTTTCGACAGATACGCAGTATTTT. Encoded protein: CASRVGVSTDTQYF.

The V and J genes are TRBV7-2 and TRBJ1-5, with 12 bases matching TRBD1. CDR3 length: 15 residues. Germline V gene lookup returns CDR1 SGHTA and CDR2 FQGNSA. Trimming took 4 bases from V and 8 from J; bases not matched to a gene: 6. Written as DNA, the CDR3 is TGTGCCAGCAGCTCAAGAGGGACAGGGGGCGAGCCCCAGCATTTT. This gives the protein CASSSRGTGGEPQHF. Variable domain in full (rest from reference TRBV7-2 and TRBJ1-5): GAGVSQSPSNKVTEKGKDVELRCDPISGHTALYWYRQSLGQGLEFLIYFQGNSAPDKSGLPSDRFSAERTGGSVSTLTIQRTQQEDSAVYLCASSSRGTGGEPQHFGDGTRLSIL.

A remark on this clone: Mismatch with germline at one junction end may stem from a read error. J is TRBJ2-3 and V is TRBV5-4, with 7 bases fitting TRBD1. CDR1 is SGHNT, CDR2 YYREEE, per germline (reference sequence). CDR3 length equals 15 residues. CDR3 coding DNA: TGTGTCAGCAGTACACAGGGGAGCGGTTCAGATACGCAGTATTTT. It encodes CVSSTQGSGSDTQYF.

V and J are TRBV7-2 and TRBJ2-3; D is perhaps TRBD2 (5 bases). Germline V CDR1 and CDR2: SGHTA, FQGNSA. V was clipped by 4 bases and J by 2 bases, with 13 bases between them. This CDR3 has 15 residues. This CDR3 reads CASSSRGFLTDTQYF. The CDR3 DNA reads as TGTGCCAGCAGCTCCCGCGGGTTCCTCACAGATACGCAGTATTTT.

The V gene is TRBV5-1, the J gene TRBJ2-3, with 8 bases that match TRBD1. From germline, CDR1 is SGHRS and CDR2 YFSETQ. The ends lost 4 bases at V and 1 base at J; junction bases unmatched: 2. The CDR3 has 14 residues. The CDR3: CASSVDRGTDTQYF. CDR3 nucleotide sequence: TGCGCCAGCAGCGTGGACAGGGGCACAGATACGCAGTATTTT.

The V call is TRBV7-9, the J call TRBJ2-3; 11 bases line up with TRBD1. CDR1 is SEHNR, CDR2 FQNEAQ, per germline (reference sequence). The CDR3 is 14 amino acids. The V and J ends lost 5 bases and 6 bases, in that order; junction bases with no gene match: 4. CDR3 in DNA: TGTGCCAGCAGCCAGGACAGGGGGCTGGATACGCAGTATTTT. Translated: CASSQDRGLDTQYF.